This TCR beta chain originates from a study of T cells in localized non-small cell lung cancer (TCRdb year 2020). With respect to the entire study: T cell repertoires of approximately 250 early-stage NSCLC patients were analyzed, with tumors being compared against uninvolved tumor-adjacent lungs. The cohort consisted of 236 treatment-naive NSCLC patients whose localized lung tumors had been resected. Of the NSCLC patients, fewer than 150 were male and roughly 110 were female, and the mean age was approximately 66 years.

Overall study outcomes, separate from this receptor: Multi-region tumor sequencing was not performed, so intratumor heterogeneity could not be excluded. Longer overall survival was associated with higher blood T cell density, whereas shorter survival was associated with higher adjacent-lung clonality. The highest T cell clonality was observed in uninvolved tumor-adjacent lung, where clonality exceeded that of tumor, suggesting that antigenic responses were more focused in uninvolved tumor-adjacent lung. A median of roughly 56 of the top 100 tumor clones were detected in paired uninvolved adjacent lung, and some 29 of these tumor clones were also found among the top 100 clones of the paired uninvolved adjacent lung. Since the design was exploratory, TCR variables were selected using unadjusted p-values with no false-discovery rate correction.

At diagnosis, tumor, uninvolved tumor-adjacent lung and peripheral blood were collected and then preserved as a mix of FFPE and fresh-frozen material. For TCR repertoire profiling, blood samples were analyzed in the form of peripheral blood mononuclear cells. TCR beta CDR3 regions were sequenced from DNA using the immunoSEQ Assay. As for the original processing: To compute T cell density, TCR beta template counts were normalized to usable DNA, which was estimated by amplifying housekeeping genes. The preseqR package was used to estimate richness by extrapolating to 400,000 templates for PBMC samples and to 120,000 templates for tissue samples. Clonality was defined as one minus Pielou's evenness. Tissue-enriched TCRs were identified through differential abundance testing performed on productive amino-acid clonotypes, with a minimum total count of 5 and an alpha of 0.1. Repertoire overlap between compartments was quantified with the Jaccard Index and Morisita Overlap Index. GLIPH grouped TCR beta CDR3s together with public tetramer-defined viral CDR3s, and a viral motif had to include at least three viral sequences and also show V-gene enrichment. Here the immuneACCESS table is served through TCRdb, limited to in-frame sequences with V and J called. Missing clones are a known gap in these copies; in checked studies unresolved V genes cover under half, and the rest lacks a known reason. D and trimming come from the DNA, and the V and J calls and clone size come from that table. For this sample there are roughly 50,000 clones; 91% appear just once. The top ten clones comprise 15% to 20% of the sample.

Unmatched junction bases come to 4, with V trimmed by 5 bases and J by 7 bases. The CDR3 numbers 12 residues from cysteine through phenylalanine. This entry keeps only the CDR3 DNA: 36 bases, framed from base 1. Reading the germline V gene gives CDR1 SNHLY and CDR2 FYNNEI. As concerns this clone: Its antigen is not yet known. No much larger clonotype is one base removed from it; base qualities were not supplied.

The sequences come from peripheral blood, collected before any cancer treatment. The receptor was derived from a man aged 40-75 years with stage I lung adenocarcinoma. The sequence is built from TRBV2 and TRBJ1-1; a stretch of 7 junction bases matches TRBD1. Here the CDR3 is given as CASSPTGYEAFF. The nucleotide sequence reads TGTGCCAGCAGTCCGACAGGGTATGAAGCTTTCTTT. The full variable domain, with segments outside the CDR3 supplied by the reference TRBV2 and TRBJ1-1 proteins, appears as EPEVTQTPSHQVTQMGQEVILRCVPISNHLYFYWYRQILGQKVEFLVSFYNNEISEKSEIFDDQFSVERPDGSNFTLKIRSTKLEDSAMYFCASSPTGYEAFFGQGTRLTVV.